This T cell receptor (beta chain) was identified in a study of T-cell reconstitution after alpha-beta-depleted transplantation in children. This clonotype has at least ten counts. What it recognizes is unknown. Notes on the study in general: The main origin of T-cell counts and diversity one year after transplant was newly produced T cells. As was reported, about two months after transplant, alpha-beta T cells came from several hundred expanded graft clones. Certain patients had high TCRbeta diversity at day 60, and it came from recipient T cells and thymic progenitors that survived.

The CDR3 contains 12 residues. Germline CDR1 DFQATT, CDR2 SNEGSKA (reference sequence). V lost 7 bases and J lost 2; bases outside the gene matches: 4. The TCRbeta library was prepared with unique molecular identifiers. TCRdb analysed the PCR reads with MiXCR anew, one entry per CDR3 protein. This sample carries about 300,000 distinct CDR3 sequences, 6% to 10% of them seen once, and the ten largest clones take 9.1%. The receptor was isolated from a female patient between 2 and 15 years old who had a stem cell transplant for Fanconi anemia, so the T cells may come from the graft donor. The V gene is TRBV20-1, the J gene TRBJ2-7, with 8 bases identical to TRBD1. Sequencing used peripheral blood, obtained 360 days after TCRalphabeta/CD19-depleted stem cell transplant. Here the CDR3 DNA reads TGCAGTGTCCGGACAGGGCCCTACGAGCAGTACTTC. Translation gives CSVRTGPYEQYF.